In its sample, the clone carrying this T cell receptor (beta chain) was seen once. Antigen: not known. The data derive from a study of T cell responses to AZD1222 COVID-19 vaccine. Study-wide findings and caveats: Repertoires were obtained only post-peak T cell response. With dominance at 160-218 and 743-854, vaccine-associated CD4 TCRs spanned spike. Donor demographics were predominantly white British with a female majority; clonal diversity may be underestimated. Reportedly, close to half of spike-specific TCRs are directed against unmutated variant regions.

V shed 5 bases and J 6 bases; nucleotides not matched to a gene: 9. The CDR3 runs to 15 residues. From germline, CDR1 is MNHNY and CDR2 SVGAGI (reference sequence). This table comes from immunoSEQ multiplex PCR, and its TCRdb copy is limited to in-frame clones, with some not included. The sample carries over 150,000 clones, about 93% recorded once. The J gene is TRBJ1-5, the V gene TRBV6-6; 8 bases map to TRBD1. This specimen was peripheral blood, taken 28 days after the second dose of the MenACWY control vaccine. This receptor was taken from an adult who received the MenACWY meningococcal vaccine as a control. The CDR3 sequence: CASSTGRGQGQPQHF. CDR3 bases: TGTGCCAGCAGTACAGGCAGGGGGCAGGGTCAGCCCCAGCATTTT.